Presented here are 20 T cell receptor beta chains from one specimen sequenced in a study of blood T cell repertoires in COVID-19. Here immunoSEQ multiplex PCR was the method, and the copy in TCRdb shows in-frame clones only, minus some. The data hold under 400,000 clones, with approximately 91% observed a single time. Material for sequencing was PBMCs or T cells enriched from blood (not recorded which). All receptors derive from a woman aged 25 to 39 who had been exposed to COVID-19.

The genes are TRBV24-1 and TRBJ2-7, with D perhaps matching TRBD1 (5 bases). Trimming removed 4 bases at V and 0 bases at J, with 15 bases between. Germline assignment: CDR1 KGHDR and CDR2 SFDVKD. CDR3 size: 16 residues. The CDR3 region is CATSDSTTVPSYEQYF. Here the CDR3 DNA reads TGTGCCACCAGTGACTCCACGACAGTCCCCTCCTACGAGCAGTACTTC.

The chain links TRBV20-1 to TRBJ2-5, with 8 bases matching TRBD2. The CDR3 extends over 15 amino acids. Trimming cost V 3 bases and J 5 bases; bases outside gene matches: 11. In germline, CDR1 is DFQATT, CDR2 SNEGSKA (reference sequence). CDR3 amino acids: CSASPAGGRRETQYF. The CDR3 DNA follows: TGCAGTGCTAGTCCGGCGGGGGGCCGCCGGGAGACCCAGTACTTC.

The genes are TRBV19 and TRBJ2-7; 7 bases match TRBD2. Germline CDR1 is LNHDA and CDR2 is SQIVND (reference sequence). CDR3 length: 14 residues. The V and J ends lost 6 bases and 4 bases, in that order; junction bases with no gene match: 9. The CDR3 bases are TGTGCCAGTAGCGGGACTATCGGGGGTTACGAGCAGTACTTC. Its translation: CASSGTIGGYEQYF.

CDR3 sequence reads: CASSIKAQGPGELFF. As DNA, the CDR3 is TGTGCCAGTAGTATAAAGGCACAGGGGCCCGGGGAGCTGTTTTTT. The genes are TRBV19 and TRBJ2-2; 7 nucleotides match TRBD1. The CDR3 has 15 amino acids. V dropped 2 bases and J dropped 6; count of bases not matched to a gene: 6. The germline V gene has CDR1 LNHDA and CDR2 SQIVND (reference sequence).

The chain carries TRBV19 and TRBJ1-1; 9 nucleotides align to TRBD1. The CDR3 is 17 residues long. V lost 4 bases and J lost 3; bases outside the gene matches: 12. CDR1 LNHDA and CDR2 SQIVND come from the germline V gene (reference sequence). CDR3 DNA: TGTGCCAGTAGTAAACAGGGGGCCGTGATTGGGCACACTGAAGCTTTCTTT. Translated, it gives CASSKQGAVIGHTEAFF.

A single count supports this clone. V gene TRBV11-3 combines with J gene TRBJ1-1; D perhaps matches TRBD1 (6 bases). V lost 2 bases and J lost 1, with 23 bases in between. CDR1 and CDR2 from the germline V gene are SGHNT and YENEEA. The CDR3 is made up of 19 amino acids. The chain's CDR3 is CASSLKGRNSGGSNTEAFF. The CDR3 bases are TGTGCCAGCAGCTTAAAAGGGAGAAACAGCGGGGGCTCGAACACTGAAGCTTTCTTT.

The chain employs TRBV27 and TRBJ1-6, with D unresolved. Trimming removed 0 bases at V and 0 bases at J, with 18 bases between. This CDR3 region has 20 residues. Germline V gene sequence: CDR1 MNHEY, CDR2 SMNVEV (reference sequence). In nucleotides, the CDR3 is TGTGCCAGCAGTTTATCGGGCCGGCCCGATCTGAGCTCCTATAATTCACCCCTCCACTTT. It is translated as CASSLSGRPDLSSYNSPLHF.

The count of this clone is one. V is TRBV27 and J is TRBJ2-7; the D gene is possibly TRBD2 (6 bases). The CDR3 has 15 amino acids. V lost 6 bases, J lost 1 base, and 16 bases lay in between. Germline V lookup: CDR1 MNHEY, CDR2 SMNVEV (reference sequence). CDR3 amino acids: CASRIPGTESYEQYF. CDR3 nucleotides: TGTGCCAGCAGGATACCGGGGACTGAGTCCTACGAGCAGTACTTC.

The chain combines TRBV7-6 with TRBJ2-5; 9 nucleotides match TRBD2. The CDR3 sequence is 18 residues long. V lost 0 bases to trimming and J lost 5 bases; unmatched junction nucleotides: 13. The germline gives CDR1 SGHVS, CDR2 FNYEAQ. The CDR3 sequence is CASSLASASGRNGETQYF. Written as DNA, the CDR3 is TGTGCCAGCAGCTTAGCGTCGGCCAGCGGGAGGAACGGTGAGACCCAGTACTTC.

The gene calls are TRBV28 and TRBJ2-7, with D possibly being TRBD1 (7 bases). Germline V gene sequence: CDR1 MDHEN, CDR2 SYDVKM. The CDR3 totals 17 residues. V shed 5 bases and J shed 6 bases, with 26 bases lying between them. The DNA for the CDR3 is TGTGCCAGCAGTAGTGGACAGGCGGCGGTTCACGGGGGCGAGCAGTACTTC. It specifies CASSSGQAAVHGGEQYF.

Only one count was recorded for this clone. The V and J genes are TRBV9 and TRBJ2-7, with 13 bases identical to TRBD2. Per the germline V gene, CDR1 is SGDLS and CDR2 is YYNGEE. The CDR3 covers 18 residues. J was trimmed by 3 bases and V by 4 bases; bases with no gene match: 13. In DNA, the CDR3 is TGTGCCAGCAGCCACCCCGGACTAGCGGGAGAAAGTGGCTACGAGCAGTACTTC. Protein product: CASSHPGLAGESGYEQYF.

V is TRBV7-9 and J is TRBJ1-6, with 7 bases fitting TRBD1. From germline, CDR1 is SEHNR and CDR2 FQNEAQ (reference sequence). The junction had 5 bases not matched to a gene; V was cut back by 3 bases and J by 9 bases. This CDR3 comprises 14 residues. As DNA, the CDR3 is TGTGCCAGCAGCTTCTCGACAGGGACTTCACCCCTCCACTTT. Amino acids: CASSFSTGTSPLHF.

The chain uses TRBV19 and TRBJ2-7, with a tentative D call TRBD1 (5 bases). Trimming left V 5 bases short and J 3 bases short, with 11 bases between. Germline CDR1 reads LNHDA; CDR2 reads SQIVND (reference sequence). This CDR3 has 13 residues. This chain's CDR3 is CASSGQGHYEQYF. The CDR3, as DNA: TGTGCCAGTAGTGGTCAAGGACACTACGAGCAGTACTTC.

J is TRBJ2-3 and V is TRBV7-3; D possibly corresponds to TRBD2 (6 bases). With 4 bases removed from V and 13 bases from J, the gap between germline ends came to 18 bases. Per germline, CDR1 SGHTA and CDR2 FQGTGA. The length of the CDR3 is 13 residues. Here the CDR3 reads CASSSLEGGTEYF. The CDR3 region has the DNA TGTGCCAGCAGCTCACTCGAAGGCGGGACTGAGTATTTT.

The rearrangement uses TRBV19 and TRBJ1-2; TRBD1 matches 7 bases. CDR3 length equals 15 residues. Looked up from germline, CDR1 is LNHDA and CDR2 is SQIVND (reference sequence). J lost 4 bases, V lost 4 bases, and 9 bases had no gene match. The CDR3 DNA is TGTGCCAGTAGTAACAGGGGCACCCGCCCCTATGGCTACACCTTC. As protein: CASSNRGTRPYGYTF. Full variable domain (missing parts from reference TRBV19 and TRBJ1-2): DGGITQSPKYLFRKEGQNVTLSCEQNLNHDAMYWYRQDPGQGLRLIYYSQIVNDFQKGDIAEGYSVSREKKESFPLTVTSAQKNPTAFYLCASSNRGTRPYGYTFGSGTRLTVV.

This chain joins TRBV28 and TRBJ1-1; maybe TRBD1 (6 bases). From germline, CDR1 is MDHEN and CDR2 SYDVKM. Trimming took 6 bases from V and 7 from J, leaving 18 bases between them. This CDR3 has 14 amino acids. The CDR3 reads CASRPLDRPGEAFF. The CDR3 coding sequence is TGTGCCAGCAGACCCCTTGACAGGCCCGGTGAAGCTTTCTTT.

The V gene is TRBV19, the J gene TRBJ1-1, with D perhaps TRBD1 (5 bases). The CDR3 has 15 amino acids. Germline-derived CDR1 and CDR2 are LNHDA and SQIVND (reference sequence). The ends were cut back, 3 bases at V and 6 bases at J, with 17 bases in the middle. The chain's CDR3 is CASSMGGTAQPEAFF. CDR3 DNA sequence: TGTGCCAGTAGTATGGGGGGGACGGCCCAACCTGAAGCTTTCTTT.

The chain is built from TRBV7-6 and TRBJ1-2; a weak D match, TRBD1 (5 bases). V shed 4 bases and J shed 2 bases, with 17 bases lying between them. Germline CDR1 and CDR2: SGHVS and FNYEAQ. The CDR3 has 16 residues. In nucleotides, the CDR3 is TGTGCCAGCAGCTCCCCCCCAGGGCTATTAAACTATGGCTACACCTTC. Translated, it gives CASSSPPGLLNYGYTF.

For this clone: The junction shows a germline mismatch at one end, possibly a read error. This chain uses TRBV11-2 with TRBJ2-7; 9 positions agree with TRBD1. From germline, CDR1 is SGHAT and CDR2 FQNNGV. This CDR3 is 15 amino acids long. This CDR3 is CASSLDRGIPYEQYF. CDR3 DNA sequence: TGTGCCAGCAGTTTAGACAGGGGGATCCCCTACGAGCAGTACTTC.

This chain joins TRBV14 and TRBJ1-2; no clear D. This CDR3 contains 14 residues. Between the trimmed V and J ends, which lost 0 bases and 5 bases, there was a span of 10 bases. The V gene's germline CDR1 is SGHDN and CDR2 FVKESK. CDR3 coding DNA: TGTGCCAGCAGCCAAGATCACCCCCTATATGGCTACACCTTC. Its protein is CASSQDHPLYGYTF.